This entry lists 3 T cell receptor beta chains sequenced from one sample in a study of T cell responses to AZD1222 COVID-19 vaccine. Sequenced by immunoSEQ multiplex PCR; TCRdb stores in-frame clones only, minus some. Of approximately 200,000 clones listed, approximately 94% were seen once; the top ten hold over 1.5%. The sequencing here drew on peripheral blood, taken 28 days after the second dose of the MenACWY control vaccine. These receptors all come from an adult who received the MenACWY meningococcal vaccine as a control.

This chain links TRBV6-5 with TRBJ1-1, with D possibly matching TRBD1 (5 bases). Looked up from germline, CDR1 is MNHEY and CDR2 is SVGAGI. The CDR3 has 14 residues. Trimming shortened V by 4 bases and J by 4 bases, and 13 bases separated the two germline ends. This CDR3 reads CASSFKRGVTEAFF. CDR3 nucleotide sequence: TGTGCCAGCAGTTTTAAAAGGGGAGTCACTGAAGCTTTCTTT.

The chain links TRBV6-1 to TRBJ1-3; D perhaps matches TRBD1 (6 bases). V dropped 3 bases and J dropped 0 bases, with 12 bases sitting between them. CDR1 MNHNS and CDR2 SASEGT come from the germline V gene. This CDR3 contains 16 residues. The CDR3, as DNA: TGTGCCAGCAGTGACCACAGGGCGAACTCTGGAAACACCATATATTTT. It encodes CASSDHRANSGNTIYF.

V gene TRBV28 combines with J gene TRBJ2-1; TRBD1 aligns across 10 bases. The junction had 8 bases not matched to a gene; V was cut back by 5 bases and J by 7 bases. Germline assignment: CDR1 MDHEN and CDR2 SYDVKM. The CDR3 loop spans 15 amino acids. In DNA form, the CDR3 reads TGTGCCAGCAGTGCCATCGGGACAGGGGTTAATGAGCAGTTCTTC. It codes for CASSAIGTGVNEQFF.